The present entry profiles one TCR beta chain with its context. Data came from immunoSEQ multiplex PCR; TCRdb stores just in-frame clones and leaves some out. The data contain some 320,000 clones, around 88% of them singletons. With 0 bases removed from V and 0 bases from J, the gap between germline ends came to 20 bases. From germline, CDR1 is MNHEY and CDR2 SVGEGT. This CDR3 spans 19 amino acids. This sample was taken from a study of blood T cell repertoires in COVID-19. About the research overall: The analysed material was cDNA or gDNA that came from T cells, B-cell-depleted T cells, or PBMCs.

The J gene is TRBJ1-1, the V gene TRBV6-2 or TRBV6-3; D is uncertain. The sample was peripheral blood. The TCR originated in a woman in her thirties who had recovered from COVID-19. The CDR3 spells CASSYSILLTIKMNTEAFF. CDR3 sequence (DNA): TGTGCCAGCAGTTACTCGATTCTCCTAACTATCAAGATGAACACTGAAGCTTTCTTT.